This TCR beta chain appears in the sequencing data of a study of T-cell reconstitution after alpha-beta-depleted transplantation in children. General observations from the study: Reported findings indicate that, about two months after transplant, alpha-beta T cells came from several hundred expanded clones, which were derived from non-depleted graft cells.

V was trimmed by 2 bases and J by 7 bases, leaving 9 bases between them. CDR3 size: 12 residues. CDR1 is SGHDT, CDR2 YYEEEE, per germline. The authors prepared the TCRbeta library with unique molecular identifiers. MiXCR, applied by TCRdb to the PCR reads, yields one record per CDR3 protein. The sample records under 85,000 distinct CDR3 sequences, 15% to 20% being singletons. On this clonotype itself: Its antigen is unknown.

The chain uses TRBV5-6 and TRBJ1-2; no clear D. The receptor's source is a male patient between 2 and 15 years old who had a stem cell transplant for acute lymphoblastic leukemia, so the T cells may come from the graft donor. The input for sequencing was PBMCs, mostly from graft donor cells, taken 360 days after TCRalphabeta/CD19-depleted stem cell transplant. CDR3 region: CASSFSTGGYTF. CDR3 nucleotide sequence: TGTGCCAGCAGCTTCAGTACGGGTGGCTACACCTTC. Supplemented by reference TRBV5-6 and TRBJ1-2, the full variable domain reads DAGVTQSPTHLIKTRGQQVTLRCSPKSGHDTVSWYQQALGQGPQFIFQYYEEEERQRGNFPDRFSGHQFPNYSSELNVNALLLGDSALYLCASSFSTGGYTFGSGTRLTVV.